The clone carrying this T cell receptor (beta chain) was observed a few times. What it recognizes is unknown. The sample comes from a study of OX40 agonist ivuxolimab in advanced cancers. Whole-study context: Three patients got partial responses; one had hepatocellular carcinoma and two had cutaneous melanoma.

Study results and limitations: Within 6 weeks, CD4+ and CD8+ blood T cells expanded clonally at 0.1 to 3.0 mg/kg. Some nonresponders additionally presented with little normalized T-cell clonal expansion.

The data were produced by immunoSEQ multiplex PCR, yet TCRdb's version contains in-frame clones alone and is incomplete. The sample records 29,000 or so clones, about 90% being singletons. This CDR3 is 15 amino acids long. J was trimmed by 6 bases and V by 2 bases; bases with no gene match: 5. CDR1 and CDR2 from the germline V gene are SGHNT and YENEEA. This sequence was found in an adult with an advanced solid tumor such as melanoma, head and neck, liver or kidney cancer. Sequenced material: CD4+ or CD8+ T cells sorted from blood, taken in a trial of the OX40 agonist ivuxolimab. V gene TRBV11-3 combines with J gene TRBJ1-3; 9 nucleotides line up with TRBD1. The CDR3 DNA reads TGTGCCAGCAGCTTAATTGGGACAGGGCTAAACACCATATATTTT. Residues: CASSLIGTGLNTIYF.